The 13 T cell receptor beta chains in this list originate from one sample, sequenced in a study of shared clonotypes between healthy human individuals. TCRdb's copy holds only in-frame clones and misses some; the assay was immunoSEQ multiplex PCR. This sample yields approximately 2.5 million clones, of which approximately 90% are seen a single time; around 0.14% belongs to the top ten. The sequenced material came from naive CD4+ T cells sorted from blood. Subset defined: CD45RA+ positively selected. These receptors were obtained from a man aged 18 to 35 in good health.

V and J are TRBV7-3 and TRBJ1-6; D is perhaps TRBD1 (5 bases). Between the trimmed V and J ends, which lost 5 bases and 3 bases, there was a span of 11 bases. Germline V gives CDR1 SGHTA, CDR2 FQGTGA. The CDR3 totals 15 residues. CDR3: CASSPSGLYNSPLHF. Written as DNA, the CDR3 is TGTGCCAGCAGCCCCTCGGGACTCTATAATTCACCCCTCCACTTT.

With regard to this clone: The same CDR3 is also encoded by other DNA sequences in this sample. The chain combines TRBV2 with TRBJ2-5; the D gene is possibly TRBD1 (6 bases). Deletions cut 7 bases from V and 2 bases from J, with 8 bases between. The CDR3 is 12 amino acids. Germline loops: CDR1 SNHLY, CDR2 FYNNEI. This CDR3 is CASKTGQETQYF. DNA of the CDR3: TGTGCCAGCAAAACAGGGCAAGAGACCCAGTACTTC.

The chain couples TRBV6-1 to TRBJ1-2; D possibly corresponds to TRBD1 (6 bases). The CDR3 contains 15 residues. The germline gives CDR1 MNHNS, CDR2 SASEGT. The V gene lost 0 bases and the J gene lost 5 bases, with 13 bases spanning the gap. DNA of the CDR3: TGTGCCAGCAGTGAAGCTGGGGGCATCGGGTATGGCTACACCTTC. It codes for CASSEAGGIGYGYTF.

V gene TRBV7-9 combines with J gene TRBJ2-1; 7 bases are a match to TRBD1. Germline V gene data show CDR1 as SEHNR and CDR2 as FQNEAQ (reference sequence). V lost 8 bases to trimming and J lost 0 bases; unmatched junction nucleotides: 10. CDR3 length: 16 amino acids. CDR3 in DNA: TGTGCCAGCTACCCCAAACGGGACAGCTCCTACAATGAGCAGTTCTTC. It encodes CASYPKRDSSYNEQFF. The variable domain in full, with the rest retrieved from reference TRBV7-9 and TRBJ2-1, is DTGVSQNPRHKITKRGQNVTFRCDPISEHNRLYWYRQTLGQGPEFLTYFQNEAQLEKSRLLSDRFSAERPKGSFSTLEIQRTEQGDSAMYLCASYPKRDSSYNEQFFGPGTRLTVL.

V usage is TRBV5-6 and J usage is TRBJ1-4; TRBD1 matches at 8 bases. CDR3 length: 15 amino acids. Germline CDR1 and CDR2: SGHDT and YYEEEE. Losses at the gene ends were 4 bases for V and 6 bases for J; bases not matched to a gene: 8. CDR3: CASSSRKQGDEKLFF. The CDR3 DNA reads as TGTGCCAGCAGCAGTCGGAAACAGGGGGATGAAAAACTGTTTTTT.

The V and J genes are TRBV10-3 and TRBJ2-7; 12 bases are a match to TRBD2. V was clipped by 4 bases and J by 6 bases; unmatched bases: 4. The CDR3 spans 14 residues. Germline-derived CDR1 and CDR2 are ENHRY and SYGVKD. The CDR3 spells CAISGTSGVGEQYF. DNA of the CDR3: TGTGCCATCAGTGGGACTAGCGGGGTAGGCGAGCAGTACTTC.

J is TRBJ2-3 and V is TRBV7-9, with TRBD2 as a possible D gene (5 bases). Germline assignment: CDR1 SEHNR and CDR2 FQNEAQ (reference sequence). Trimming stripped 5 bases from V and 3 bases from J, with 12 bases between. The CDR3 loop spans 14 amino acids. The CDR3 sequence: CASSVPPGTDTQYF. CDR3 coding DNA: TGTGCCAGCAGCGTTCCACCGGGGACAGATACGCAGTATTTT. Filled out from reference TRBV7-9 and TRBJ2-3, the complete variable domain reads DTGVSQNPRHKITKRGQNVTFRCDPISEHNRLYWYRQTLGQGPEFLTYFQNEAQLEKSRLLSDRFSAERPKGSFSTLEIQRTEQGDSAMYLCASSVPPGTDTQYFGPGTRLTVL.

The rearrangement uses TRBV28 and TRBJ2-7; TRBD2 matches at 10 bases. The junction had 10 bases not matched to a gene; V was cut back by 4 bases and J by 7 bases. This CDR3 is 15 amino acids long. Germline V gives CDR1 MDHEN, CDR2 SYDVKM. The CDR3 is CASSSGASGGGEQYF. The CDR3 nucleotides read TGTGCCAGCAGTTCTGGGGCTAGCGGGGGAGGTGAGCAGTACTTC.

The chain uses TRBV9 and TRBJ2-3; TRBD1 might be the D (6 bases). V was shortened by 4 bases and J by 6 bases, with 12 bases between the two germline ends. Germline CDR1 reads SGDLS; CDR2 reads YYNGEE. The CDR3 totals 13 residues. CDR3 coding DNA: TGTGCCAGCAGCCCAACTACAGGGGATACGCAGTATTTT. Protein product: CASSPTTGDTQYF.

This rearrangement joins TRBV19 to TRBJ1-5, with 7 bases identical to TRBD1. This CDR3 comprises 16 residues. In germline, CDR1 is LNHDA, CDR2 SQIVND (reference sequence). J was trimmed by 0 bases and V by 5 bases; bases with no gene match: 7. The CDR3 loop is CASSYTGAYSNQPQHF. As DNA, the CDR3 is TGTGCCAGTAGTTATACAGGGGCGTATAGCAATCAGCCCCAGCATTTT.

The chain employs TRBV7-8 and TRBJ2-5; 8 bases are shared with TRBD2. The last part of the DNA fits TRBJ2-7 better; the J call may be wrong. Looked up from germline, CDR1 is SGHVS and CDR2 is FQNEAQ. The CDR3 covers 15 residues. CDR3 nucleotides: TGTGCCAGCAGCTTAGACCCTAGCGGGCCCCGCGAGCAGTACTTC. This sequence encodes CASSLDPSGPREQYF.

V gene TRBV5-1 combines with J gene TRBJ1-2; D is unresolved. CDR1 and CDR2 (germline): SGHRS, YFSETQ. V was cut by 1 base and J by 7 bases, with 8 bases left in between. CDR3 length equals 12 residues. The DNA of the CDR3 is TGCGCCAGCAGCTTGCCCGACTCTGGCTACACCTTC. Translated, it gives CASSLPDSGYTF.

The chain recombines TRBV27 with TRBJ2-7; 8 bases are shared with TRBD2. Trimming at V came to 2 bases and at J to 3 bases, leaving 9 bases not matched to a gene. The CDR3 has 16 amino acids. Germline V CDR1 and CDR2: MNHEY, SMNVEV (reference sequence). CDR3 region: CASSLVGIRGGYEQYF. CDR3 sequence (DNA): TGTGCCAGCAGTTTAGTAGGTATTCGGGGGGGCTACGAGCAGTACTTC.